This entry lists 14 T cell receptor beta chains sequenced from one sample in a study of T cells in tuberculosis. The table came from immunoSEQ multiplex PCR; TCRdb's copy has only in-frame clones and leaves some out. The sample lists about 5,500 clones, 95% to 98% seen once, with roughly 11% in the top ten. Documented time point: new active TB diagnosis, blood taken before or within 7 days of starting treatment. The sequenced sample was PBMCs, obtained at tuberculosis diagnosis. The receptors here all came from an adult with tuberculosis.

The DNA for the CDR3 is TGTGCCAGCAGCTTAGCCGGGACAGCTAGCTCCTACAATGAGCAGTTCTTC. Translation gives CASSLAGTASSYNEQFF. This chain uses TRBV7-2 with TRBJ2-1; 7 bases line up with TRBD1. The CDR3 runs 17 residues. J was trimmed by 0 bases and V by 0 bases; bases with no gene match: 5. Germline lookup yields CDR1 SGHTA and CDR2 FQGNSA.

The rearrangement uses TRBV19 and TRBJ1-2, with a weak D call TRBD1 (6 bases). Germline V gene lookup returns CDR1 LNHDA and CDR2 SQIVND (reference sequence). This CDR3 has 14 residues. V shed 2 bases and J shed 4 bases, with 11 bases lying between them. CDR3 loop: CASSIRRGGYGYTF. CDR3 bases: TGTGCCAGTAGTATACGCAGGGGCGGCTATGGCTACACCTTC. The full variable domain, completed using reference TRBV19 and TRBJ1-2, is DGGITQSPKYLFRKEGQNVTLSCEQNLNHDAMYWYRQDPGQGLRLIYYSQIVNDFQKGDIAEGYSVSREKKESFPLTVTSAQKNPTAFYLCASSIRRGGYGYTFGSGTRLTVV.

The V and J genes are TRBV5-6 and TRBJ1-2; maybe TRBD1 (5 bases). Germline V lookup: CDR1 SGHDT, CDR2 YYEEEE. CDR3 size: 15 residues. V dropped 0 bases and J dropped 0 bases, with 9 bases sitting between them. Here the CDR3 reads CASSLEGFPNYGYTF. The CDR3 nucleotides are TGTGCCAGCAGCTTGGAGGGGTTTCCTAACTATGGCTACACCTTC.

The rearrangement uses TRBV7-9 and TRBJ1-2, with TRBD1 identical over 10 bases. The CDR3 contains 15 residues. CDR1 and CDR2 from the germline V gene are SEHNR and FQNEAQ (reference sequence). V lost 5 bases, J lost 6 bases, and 9 bases stayed unmatched. CDR3 DNA: TGTGCCAGCAGCCCCGGGACAGGGGTTTATAATGGCTACACCTTC. As protein: CASSPGTGVYNGYTF.

The chain has TRBV9 and TRBJ2-1, with D tentatively TRBD2 (5 bases). Germline CDR1 is SGDLS and CDR2 is YYNGEE. V shed 2 bases and J shed 8 bases, with 14 bases lying between them. This CDR3 spans 14 amino acids. The CDR3 nucleotides read TGTGCCAGCAGCGTCGGAGGTTTGATTCATGAGCAGTTCTTC. As protein: CASSVGGLIHEQFF.

The chain combines TRBV21-1 with TRBJ2-7; TRBD1, as called in the table, went unchecked against the DNA. TRBV21-1 is a documented pseudogene. The CDR3 runs 18 residues. CDR3 nucleotide sequence: TGTGCCAGCAGCGCAAAGAGGTTAGGGGTGTTGAGCTCCTACGAGCAGTACTTC. It specifies CASSAKRLGVLSSYEQYF.

V and J are TRBV9 and TRBJ2-3, with unresolved D. V was cut by 0 bases and J by 1 base, with 12 bases left in between. The CDR3 sequence is 16 residues long. The V gene's germline CDR1 is SGDLS and CDR2 YYNGEE. The CDR3 region is CASSVDSQRRTDTQYF. Here the CDR3 DNA reads TGTGCCAGCAGCGTAGATTCCCAGCGACGCACAGATACGCAGTATTTT.

The gene calls are TRBV4-1 and TRBJ1-1; D is unresolved. Germline CDR1 MGHRA, CDR2 YSYEKL. The CDR3 extends over 13 amino acids. V gave up 0 bases and J gave up 6 bases, with 8 bases separating them. The CDR3 DNA is TGCGCCAGCAGCCAAGAGAGTAAGTCTGAAGCTTTCTTT. Translation gives CASSQESKSEAFF.

The chain recombines TRBV5-6 with TRBJ1-1, with unresolved D. Trimming removed 3 bases at V and 9 bases at J, with 15 bases between. The germline V gene encodes CDR1 SGHDT and CDR2 YYEEEE. CDR3 length: 13 residues. The CDR3 DNA reads as TGTGCCAGCAGCTCAGGCTCACCGGCGAAAGCTTTCTTT. Its translation is CASSSGSPAKAFF.

This chain links TRBV10-2 with TRBJ2-5; 8 nucleotides agree with TRBD1. The CDR3 loop spans 15 amino acids. V dropped 6 bases and J dropped 4; count of bases not matched to a gene: 10. CDR1 and CDR2 (germline): WSHSY, SAAADI. CDR3 loop: CASRRSGTGIETQYF. The DNA of the CDR3 is TGCGCCAGCAGGAGGTCCGGGACAGGTATAGAGACCCAGTACTTC.

The gene calls are TRBV4-1 and TRBJ2-3, with TRBD2 as a possible D gene (6 bases). The CDR3 extends over 15 amino acids. Trimming took off 3 bases at V and 7 bases at J, with 17 bases between the two ends. Germline V gene data show CDR1 as MGHRA and CDR2 as YSYEKL. The CDR3 DNA reads TGCGCCAGCAGCCATAGCCGGGAGTACGAGAATACGCAGTATTTT. Its protein is CASSHSREYENTQYF.

The chain carries TRBV2 and TRBJ1-1; 7 bases match TRBD1. V shed 1 base, J shed 11 bases, and the junction held 7 bases outside the gene matches. CDR3 length equals 13 residues. In germline, CDR1 is SNHLY, CDR2 FYNNEI. The CDR3 spells CASSEEGAANAFF. The CDR3 region has the DNA TGTGCCAGCAGTGAAGAGGGGGCGGCTAACGCTTTCTTT.

V usage is TRBV18 and J usage is TRBJ1-1; D is uncertain. CDR1 and CDR2 (germline): KGHSH, LQKENI. V was cut by 3 bases and J by 9 bases, with 14 bases left in between. The CDR3 loop spans 13 amino acids. DNA for the CDR3: TGTGCCAGCTCACCCGTCGGACGGACTAAAGCTTTCTTT. Encoded protein: CASSPVGRTKAFF.

This clone was seen only once. The gene calls are TRBV30 and TRBJ1-1, with D unresolved. Trimming took 2 bases from V and 4 from J, leaving 14 bases between them. The CDR3 has 14 residues. The germline V gene encodes CDR1 GTSNPN and CDR2 SVGIG (reference sequence). The CDR3, as DNA: TGTGCCTGGAGTAGTGGGGAGGAGACCACTGAAGCTTTCTTT. This encodes CAWSSGEETTEAFF.